This TCR beta chain was found in a study of cytomegalovirus exposure and HLA in healthy donors. General observations from the study: In an earlier analysis, productive rearrangement rates for most beta V segments clustered near 87% or 30%. According to the study, 160 or so TCR beta chains were cytomegalovirus-associated. Follow-up analysis later connected one missense variant in DCLRE1C with trimming of TCR beta V- and J-genes.

This clone occurred once. Its antigen is still unknown. This CDR3 spans 13 amino acids. Germline CDR1 reads LNHDA; CDR2 reads SQIVND (reference sequence). V shed 4 bases and J shed 5 bases, with 10 bases lying between them. Researchers ran the PCR with 60 Vbeta and 13 Jbeta primers. As originally analysed: Later reanalysis found around 80 million unique TCR beta chains, 9 million to 12 million of them shared. The protocol was immunoSEQ multiplex PCR, while the TCRdb copy is restricted to in-frame clones and leaves out a portion. Clone size and V and J calls were adopted from that table, with D and trimming inferred from the DNA. The top ten hold 3.8% of the sample, which has 90,000 to 120,000 clones, around two thirds seen once.

This sequence originates from a man younger than 40 in good health and CMV-seropositive. Sequencing was performed on PBMCs. The chain combines TRBV19 with TRBJ2-3; TRBD1 might be the D (5 bases). Here the CDR3 reads CASSTPQGDTQYF. CDR3 nucleotide sequence: TGTGCCAGTAGTACCCCCCAGGGAGATACGCAGTATTTT.